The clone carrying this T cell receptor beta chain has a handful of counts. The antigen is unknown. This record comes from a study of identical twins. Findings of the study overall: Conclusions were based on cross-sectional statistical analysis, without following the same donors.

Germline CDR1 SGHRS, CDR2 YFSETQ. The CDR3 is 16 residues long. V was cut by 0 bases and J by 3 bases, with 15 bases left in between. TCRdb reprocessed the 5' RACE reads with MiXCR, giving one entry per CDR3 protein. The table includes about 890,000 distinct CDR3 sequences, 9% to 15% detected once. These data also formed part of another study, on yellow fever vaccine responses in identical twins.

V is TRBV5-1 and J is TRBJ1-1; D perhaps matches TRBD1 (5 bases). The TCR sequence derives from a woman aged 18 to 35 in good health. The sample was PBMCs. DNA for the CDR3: TGCGCCAGCAGCTTGGTCCCGCAGGGAAGTTACACTGAAGCTTTCTTT. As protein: CASSLVPQGSYTEAFF.